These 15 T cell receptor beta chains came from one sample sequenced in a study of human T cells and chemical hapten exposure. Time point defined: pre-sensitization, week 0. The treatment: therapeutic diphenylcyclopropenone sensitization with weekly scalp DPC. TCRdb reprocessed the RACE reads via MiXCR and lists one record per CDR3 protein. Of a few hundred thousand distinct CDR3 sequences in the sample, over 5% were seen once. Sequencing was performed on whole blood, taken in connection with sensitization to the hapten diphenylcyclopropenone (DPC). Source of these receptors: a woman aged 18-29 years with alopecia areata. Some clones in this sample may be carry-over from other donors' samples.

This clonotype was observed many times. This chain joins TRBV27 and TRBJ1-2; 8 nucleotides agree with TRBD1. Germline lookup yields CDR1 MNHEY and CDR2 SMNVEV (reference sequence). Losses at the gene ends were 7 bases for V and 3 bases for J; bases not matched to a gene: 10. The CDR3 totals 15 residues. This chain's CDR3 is CASMPEQGDYYGYTF. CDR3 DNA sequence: TGTGCCAGCATGCCCGAACAGGGGGACTACTATGGCTACACCTTC.

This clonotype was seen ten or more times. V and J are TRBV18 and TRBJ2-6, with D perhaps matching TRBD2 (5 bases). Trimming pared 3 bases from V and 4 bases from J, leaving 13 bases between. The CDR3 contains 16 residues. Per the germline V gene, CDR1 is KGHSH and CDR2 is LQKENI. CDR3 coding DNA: TGTGCCAGCTCACCCCCGGGGTCTAACGGGGCCAACGTCCTGACTTTC. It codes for CASSPPGSNGANVLTF.

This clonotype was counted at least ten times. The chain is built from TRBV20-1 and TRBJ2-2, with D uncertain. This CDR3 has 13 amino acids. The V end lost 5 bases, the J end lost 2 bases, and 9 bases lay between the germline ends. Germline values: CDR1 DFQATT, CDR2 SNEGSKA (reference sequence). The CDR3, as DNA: TGCAGTGCTCCCCTCCCCAACACCGGGGAGCTGTTTTTT. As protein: CSAPLPNTGELFF.

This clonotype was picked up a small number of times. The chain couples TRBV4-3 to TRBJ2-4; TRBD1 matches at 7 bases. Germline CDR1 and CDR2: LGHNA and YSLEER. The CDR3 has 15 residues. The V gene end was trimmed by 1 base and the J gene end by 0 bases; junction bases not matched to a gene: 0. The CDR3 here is CASSQGTGAKNIQYF. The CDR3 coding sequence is TGCGCCAGCAGCCAAGGGACAGGAGCCAAAAACATTCAGTACTTC.

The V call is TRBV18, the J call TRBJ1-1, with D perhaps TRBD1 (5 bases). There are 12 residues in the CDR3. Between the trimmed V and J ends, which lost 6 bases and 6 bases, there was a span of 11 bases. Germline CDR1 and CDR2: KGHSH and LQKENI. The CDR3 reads CASSPDSPEAFF. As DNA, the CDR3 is TGTGCCAGCTCCCCCGACAGCCCTGAAGCTTTCTTT.

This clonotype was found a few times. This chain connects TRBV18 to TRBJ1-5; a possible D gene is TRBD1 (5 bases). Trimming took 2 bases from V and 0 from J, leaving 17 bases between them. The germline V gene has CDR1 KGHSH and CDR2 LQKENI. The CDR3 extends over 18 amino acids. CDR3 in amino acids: CASSPVMTVPFSNQPQHF. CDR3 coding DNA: TGTGCCAGCTCACCAGTGATGACAGTTCCATTTAGCAATCAGCCCCAGCATTTT.

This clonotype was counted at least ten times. CDR3 bases: TGTGCCAGCAGCCAAGAGAAAGGAGCTTTCTTT. This encodes CASSQEKGAFF. The rearrangement uses TRBV3-1 and TRBJ1-1, with no clear D. The CDR3 spans 11 residues. CDR1 and CDR2 (germline): LGHDT, YNNKEL (reference sequence). V was cut by 0 bases and J by 10 bases, with 6 bases left in between.

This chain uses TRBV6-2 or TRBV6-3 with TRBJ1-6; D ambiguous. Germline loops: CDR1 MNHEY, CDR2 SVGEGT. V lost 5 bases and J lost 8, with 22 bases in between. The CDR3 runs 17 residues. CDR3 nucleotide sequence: TGTGCCAGCAGTCTTCTCACAGATCTCAGGTCGGATTCACCCCTCCACTTT. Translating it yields CASSLLTDLRSDSPLHF.

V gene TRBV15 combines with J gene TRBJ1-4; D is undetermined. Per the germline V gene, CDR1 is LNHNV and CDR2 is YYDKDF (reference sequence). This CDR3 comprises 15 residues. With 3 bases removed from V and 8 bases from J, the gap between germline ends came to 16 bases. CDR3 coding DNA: TGTGCCACCAGCAGGGCTCCCCGACGAGGGGAAAAACTGTTTTTT. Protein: CATSRAPRRGEKLFF.

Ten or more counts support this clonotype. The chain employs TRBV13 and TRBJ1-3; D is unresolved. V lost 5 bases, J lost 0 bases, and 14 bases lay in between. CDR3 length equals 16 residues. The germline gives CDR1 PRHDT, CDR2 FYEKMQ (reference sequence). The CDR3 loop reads CASSKGTPFSGNTIYF. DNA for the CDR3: TGTGCCAGCAGCAAAGGAACTCCATTCTCTGGAAACACCATATATTTT.

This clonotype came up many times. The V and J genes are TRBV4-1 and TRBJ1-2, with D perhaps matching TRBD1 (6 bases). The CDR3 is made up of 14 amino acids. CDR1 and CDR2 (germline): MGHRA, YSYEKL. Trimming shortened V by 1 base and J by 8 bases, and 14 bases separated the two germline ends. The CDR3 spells CASSQAGGGLGYTF. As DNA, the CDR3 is TGCGCCAGCAGCCAAGCTGGGGGCGGATTAGGCTACACCTTC.

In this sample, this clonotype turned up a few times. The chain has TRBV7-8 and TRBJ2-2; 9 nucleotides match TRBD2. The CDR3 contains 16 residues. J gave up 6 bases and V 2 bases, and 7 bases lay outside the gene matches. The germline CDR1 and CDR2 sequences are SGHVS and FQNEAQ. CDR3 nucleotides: TGTGCCAGCAGCTTAAGTCTGGGACTAGCCCCCGGGGAGCTGTTTTTT. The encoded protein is CASSLSLGLAPGELFF.

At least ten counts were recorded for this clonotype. DNA for the CDR3: TGCGCCAGCAGCTTGGTCTCAGAATATGGCTACACCTTC. This translates into CASSLVSEYGYTF. V is TRBV5-1 and J is TRBJ1-2; D ambiguous. Trimming removed 0 bases at V and 5 bases at J, with 8 bases between. This CDR3 region has 13 residues. The germline V gene encodes CDR1 SGHRS and CDR2 YFSETQ.

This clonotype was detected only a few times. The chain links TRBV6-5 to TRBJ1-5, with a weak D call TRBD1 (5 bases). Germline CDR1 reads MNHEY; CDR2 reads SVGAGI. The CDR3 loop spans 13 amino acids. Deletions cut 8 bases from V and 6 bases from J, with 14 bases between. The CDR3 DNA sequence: TGTGCCAGCCAAGCGCAGGGAGCTCAGCCCCAGCATTTT. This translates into CASQAQGAQPQHF.

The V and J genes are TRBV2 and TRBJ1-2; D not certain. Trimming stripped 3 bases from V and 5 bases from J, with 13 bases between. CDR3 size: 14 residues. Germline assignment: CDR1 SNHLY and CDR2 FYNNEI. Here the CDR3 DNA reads TGTGCCAGCAGTGACGGGCCGGCGGCTTATGGCTACACCTTC. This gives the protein CASSDGPAAYGYTF. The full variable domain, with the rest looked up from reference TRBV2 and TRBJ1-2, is EPEVTQTPSHQVTQMGQEVILRCVPISNHLYFYWYRQILGQKVEFLVSFYNNEISEKSEIFDDQFSVERPDGSNFTLKIRSTKLEDSAMYFCASSDGPAAYGYTFGSGTRLTVV.